These 15 T cell receptor beta chains were sequenced from one sample in a study of shared clonotypes between healthy human individuals. Data came from immunoSEQ multiplex PCR; TCRdb stores just in-frame clones and leaves some out. The top ten clones hold about 34% of a sample with some 700,000 clones, about 90% of them seen once. Sequenced sample: memory CD8+ T cells from PBMCs. Specified subset: CD45RO+ cells pooled with CCR7-negative TemRA cells. The receptors shown here come from a man between 18 and 29 years old in good health. Some clones in this sample may be carry-over from other donors' samples.

The genes are TRBV7-9 and TRBJ1-5, with 7 bases fitting TRBD1. CDR3 size: 15 residues. Unmatched junction bases numbered 9, after V lost 6 bases and J lost 4 bases. Germline V gives CDR1 SEHNR, CDR2 FQNEAQ (reference sequence). The CDR3 coding sequence is TGTGCCAGCAGTTCTGGACAGGTGCGAAATCAGCCCCAGCATTTT. Residues: CASSSGQVRNQPQHF.

V usage is TRBV7-9 and J usage is TRBJ2-3; TRBD2 matches 10 bases. The CDR3 has 16 amino acids. Germline V gene data show CDR1 as SEHNR and CDR2 as FQNEAQ (reference sequence). V lost 5 bases to trimming and J lost 2 bases; unmatched junction nucleotides: 7. The CDR3 region has the DNA TGTGCCAGCAGCCCACCTAGCGGGAGCCTCACAGATACGCAGTATTTT. The encoded protein is CASSPPSGSLTDTQYF. The whole variable domain, remainder taken from reference TRBV7-9 and TRBJ2-3, is DTGVSQNPRHKITKRGQNVTFRCDPISEHNRLYWYRQTLGQGPEFLTYFQNEAQLEKSRLLSDRFSAERPKGSFSTLEIQRTEQGDSAMYLCASSPPSGSLTDTQYFGPGTRLTVL.

This rearrangement joins TRBV19 to TRBJ2-1; possible D gene TRBD2, 5 bases. Per germline, CDR1 LNHDA and CDR2 SQIVND (reference sequence). The ends were cut back, 7 bases at V and 6 bases at J, with 10 bases in the middle. The CDR3 runs to 12 residues. The CDR3, as DNA: TGTGCCAGTACCTCCGGGGTCAATGAGCAGTTCTTC. Its protein product is CASTSGVNEQFF.

The V call is TRBV25-1, the J call TRBJ2-2; D uncertain. The length of the CDR3 is 13 residues. Trimming took 4 bases from V and 6 from J, leaving 9 bases between them. Germline V gene data show CDR1 as MGHDK and CDR2 as SYGVNS. CDR3 amino acids: CASSALLSGELFF. CDR3 in DNA: TGTGCCAGCAGTGCGCTGCTGTCCGGGGAGCTGTTTTTT.

J is TRBJ2-3 and V is TRBV10-3; D perhaps matches TRBD1 (6 bases). From germline, CDR1 is ENHRY and CDR2 SYGVKD. The CDR3 has 14 amino acids. Deletions cut 4 bases from V and 2 bases from J, with 10 bases between. The CDR3 sequence: CAISVTGFTDTQYF. The CDR3 region has the DNA TGTGCCATCAGTGTGACAGGATTCACAGATACGCAGTATTTT.

The chain links TRBV15 to TRBJ1-1; tentatively, D is TRBD1 (6 bases). The CDR3 is 15 amino acids. V was clipped by 1 base and J by 2 bases, with 11 bases between them. Germline values: CDR1 LNHNV, CDR2 YYDKDF (reference sequence). This CDR3 reads CATSRVPGANTEAFF. The CDR3 region has the DNA TGTGCCACCAGCAGAGTTCCAGGGGCTAACACTGAAGCTTTCTTT.

V and J are TRBV6-5 and TRBJ2-3; D remains unclear. This CDR3 has 15 amino acids. Trimming took 0 bases from V and 2 from J, leaving 9 bases between them. The germline V gene encodes CDR1 MNHEY and CDR2 SVGAGI. The CDR3, as DNA: TGTGCCAGCAGTTACTCGAACGGGTTCACAGATACGCAGTATTTT. Its translation is CASSYSNGFTDTQYF.

The CDR3 region is CASSLPTTSGKPYEQYF. Here the CDR3 DNA reads TGTGCCAGCAGTTTACCCACGACTAGCGGGAAACCGTACGAGCAGTACTTC. The genes are TRBV27 and TRBJ2-7; TRBD2 matches at 11 bases. The CDR3 is 17 residues long. J was trimmed by 4 bases and V by 2 bases; bases with no gene match: 10. Germline-derived CDR1 and CDR2 are MNHEY and SMNVEV (reference sequence).

In its sample, this clone was seen once. V gene TRBV27 combines with J gene TRBJ2-2, with TRBD2 as a possible D gene (6 bases). Trimming pared 8 bases from V and 1 base from J, leaving 11 bases between. Germline assignment: CDR1 MNHEY and CDR2 SMNVEV (reference sequence). CDR3 size: 14 residues. The CDR3 DNA reads as TGTGCCAGCCGGCGGCGGGGGAACACCGGGGAGCTGTTTTTT. Amino acid sequence: CASRRRGNTGELFF.

The V and J genes are TRBV27 and TRBJ2-3; D uncertain. Between the trimmed V and J ends, which lost 2 bases and 0 bases, there was a span of 9 bases. Looked up from germline, CDR1 is MNHEY and CDR2 is SMNVEV (reference sequence). This CDR3 comprises 15 residues. The CDR3 sequence is CASSLSHGSTDTQYF. DNA of the CDR3: TGTGCCAGCAGTTTAAGTCACGGTAGCACAGATACGCAGTATTTT.

The chain combines TRBV6-5 with TRBJ2-7; D call uncertain. The CDR3 sequence is 11 residues long. Deletions cut 8 bases from V and 7 bases from J, with 12 bases between. From germline, CDR1 is MNHEY and CDR2 SVGAGI. The CDR3 coding sequence is TGTGCCAGCCACCTCTTGGGGGAGCAGTACTTC. Its translation is CASHLLGEQYF.

J is TRBJ2-2 and V is TRBV4-3, with D unresolved. This CDR3 spans 14 amino acids. CDR1 and CDR2 (germline): LGHNA, YSLEER. Trimming removed 1 base at V and 4 bases at J, with 7 bases between. The CDR3 reads CASSQGTSTGELFF. CDR3 DNA: TGCGCCAGCAGCCAAGGTACAAGCACCGGGGAGCTGTTTTTT.

As regards this clone: A junction end diverges from the germline sequence, so it may reflect a read error. This chain joins TRBV11-2 and TRBJ1-5; no definite D call. The CDR3 extends over 15 amino acids. Germline CDR1 and CDR2: SGHAT and FQNNGV. The CDR3, as DNA: TGTGCCAGCAGCTTGTCGGCAGAAGGCAACCAGCCCCAGCATTTT. Residues: CASSLSAEGNQPQHF.

J is TRBJ1-4 and V is TRBV30; a possible D gene is TRBD1 (6 bases). Germline loops: CDR1 GTSNPN, CDR2 SVGIG (reference sequence). This CDR3 comprises 14 residues. V was cut by 4 bases and J by 7 bases, with 16 bases left in between. CDR3: CAWTGWDNLEKLFF. The CDR3 DNA reads TGTGCCTGGACTGGGTGGGACAATCTTGAAAAACTGTTTTTT.

The chain joins TRBV14 to TRBJ2-7, with TRBD2 identical over 12 bases. Germline trimming cut 4 bases from V and 3 bases from J; bases unmatched to any gene: 10. The CDR3 consists of 17 residues. Germline-derived CDR1 and CDR2 are SGHDN and FVKESK. CDR3 protein: CASSLSSGRGLYYEQYF. In DNA, the CDR3 is TGTGCCAGCAGCCTGTCTAGCGGGAGGGGTCTCTACTACGAGCAGTACTTC.